This T cell receptor (beta chain) was captured by sequencing in a study of T cell responses to AZD1222 COVID-19 vaccine. Broader study findings: Among AZD1222 vaccinees, only five or six were seropositive at baseline. The span of vaccine-associated CD4 TCRs extended across spike, with dominance at 160-218 and 743-854. Among the donors, most were white British and more were female, and clonal diversity was possibly underestimated.

The CDR3 consists of 14 residues. V was trimmed by 0 bases and J by 8 bases, leaving 12 bases between them. Per germline, CDR1 SGHRS and CDR2 YFSETQ. Turning to this clone: Its target is not known.

Sequencing was performed with immunoSEQ multiplex PCR; in TCRdb, only in-frame clones are kept and a portion is missing. The sample has 95,000 to 150,000 clones; about 85% are singletons. J is TRBJ2-1 and V is TRBV5-1; D gene ambiguous. This TCR was sampled from an adult in good health. The sample here was peripheral blood, taken on day 0 of AZD1222 vaccination. CDR3 sequence reads: CASSLVLVWDEQFF. In DNA form, the CDR3 reads TGCGCCAGCAGCTTGGTGCTGGTCTGGGATGAGCAGTTCTTC.